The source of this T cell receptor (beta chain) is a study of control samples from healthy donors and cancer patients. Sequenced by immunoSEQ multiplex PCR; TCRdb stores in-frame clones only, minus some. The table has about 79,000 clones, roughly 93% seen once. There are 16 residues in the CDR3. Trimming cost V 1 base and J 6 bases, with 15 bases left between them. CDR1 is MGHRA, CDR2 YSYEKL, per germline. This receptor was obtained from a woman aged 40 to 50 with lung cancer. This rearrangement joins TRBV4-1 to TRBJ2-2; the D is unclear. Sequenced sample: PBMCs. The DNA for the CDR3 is TGCGCCAGCAGCCAAGTCCTGGGAATGATATCCGGGGAGCTGTTTTTT. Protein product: CASSQVLGMISGELFF.